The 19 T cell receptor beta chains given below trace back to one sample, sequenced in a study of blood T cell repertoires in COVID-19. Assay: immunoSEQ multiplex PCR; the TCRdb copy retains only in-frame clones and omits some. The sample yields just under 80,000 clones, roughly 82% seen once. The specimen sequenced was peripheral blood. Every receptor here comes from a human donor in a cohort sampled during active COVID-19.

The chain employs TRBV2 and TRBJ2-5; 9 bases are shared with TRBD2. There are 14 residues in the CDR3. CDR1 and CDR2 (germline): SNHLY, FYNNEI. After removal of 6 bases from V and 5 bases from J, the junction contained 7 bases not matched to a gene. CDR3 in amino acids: CASRRTSARETQYF. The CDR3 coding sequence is TGTGCCAGCAGGAGGACTAGCGCAAGGGAGACCCAGTACTTC.

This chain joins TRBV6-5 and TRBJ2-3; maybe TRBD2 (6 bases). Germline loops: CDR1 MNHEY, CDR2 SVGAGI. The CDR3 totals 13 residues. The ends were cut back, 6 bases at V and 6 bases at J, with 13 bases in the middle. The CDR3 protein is CASRRDRWDTQYF. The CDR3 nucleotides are TGTGCCAGCAGGCGGGATCGATGGGATACGCAGTATTTT.

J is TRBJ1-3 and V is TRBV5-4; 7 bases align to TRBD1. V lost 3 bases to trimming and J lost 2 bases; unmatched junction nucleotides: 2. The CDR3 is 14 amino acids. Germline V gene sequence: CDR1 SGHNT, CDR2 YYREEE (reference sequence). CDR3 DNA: TGTGCCAGCAGCTCCCAGGGGGCTGGAAACACCATATATTTT. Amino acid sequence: CASSSQGAGNTIYF.

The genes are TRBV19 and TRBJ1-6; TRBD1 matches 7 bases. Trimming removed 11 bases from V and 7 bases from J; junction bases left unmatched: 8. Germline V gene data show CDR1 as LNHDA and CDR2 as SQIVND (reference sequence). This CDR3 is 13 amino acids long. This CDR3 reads CASRPTGNSPLHF. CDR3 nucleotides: TGTGCCTCCCGACCGACAGGGAATTCACCCCTCCACTTT.

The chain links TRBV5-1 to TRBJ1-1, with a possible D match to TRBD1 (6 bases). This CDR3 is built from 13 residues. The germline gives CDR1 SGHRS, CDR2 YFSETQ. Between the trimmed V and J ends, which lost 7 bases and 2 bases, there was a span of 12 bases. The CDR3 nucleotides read TGCGCCAGCGGATTACAGGGAAACACTGAAGCTTTCTTT. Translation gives CASGLQGNTEAFF.

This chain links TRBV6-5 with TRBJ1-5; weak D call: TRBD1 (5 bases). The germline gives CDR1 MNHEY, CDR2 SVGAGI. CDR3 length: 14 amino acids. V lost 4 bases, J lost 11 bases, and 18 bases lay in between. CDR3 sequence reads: CASSSADSPRTQHF. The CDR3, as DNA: TGTGCCAGCAGTTCGGCTGACAGCCCACGGACCCAGCATTTT.

CDR3 coding DNA: TGTGCCAGCAGCCCCTACCGGGACAGGGTAGGGGAAAAACTGTTTTTT. Translated: CASSPYRDRVGEKLFF. The J gene is TRBJ1-4, the V gene TRBV7-2; 9 bases map to TRBD1. CDR1 and CDR2 from the germline V gene are SGHTA and FQGNSA. This CDR3 is 16 amino acids long. Germline trimming cut 5 bases from V and 8 bases from J; bases unmatched to any gene: 12.

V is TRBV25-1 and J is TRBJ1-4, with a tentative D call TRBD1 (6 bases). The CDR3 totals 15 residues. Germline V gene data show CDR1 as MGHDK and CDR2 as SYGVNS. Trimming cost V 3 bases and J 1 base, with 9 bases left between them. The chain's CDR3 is CASSEVQGTNEKLFF. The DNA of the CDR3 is TGTGCCAGCAGTGAGGTACAGGGAACTAATGAAAAACTGTTTTTT.

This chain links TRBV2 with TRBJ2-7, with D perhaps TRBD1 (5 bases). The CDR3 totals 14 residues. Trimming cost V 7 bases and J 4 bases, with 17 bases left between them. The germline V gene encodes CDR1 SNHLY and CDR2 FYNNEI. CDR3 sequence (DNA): TGTGCCAGCACCCCAGGGATCGGGCATTACGAGCAGTACTTC. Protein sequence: CASTPGIGHYEQYF.

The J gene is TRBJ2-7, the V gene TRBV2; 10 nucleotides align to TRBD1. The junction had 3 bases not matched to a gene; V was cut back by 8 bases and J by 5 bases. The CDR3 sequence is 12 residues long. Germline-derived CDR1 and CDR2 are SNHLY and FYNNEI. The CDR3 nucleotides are TGTGCCAGCCGGGACAGGGGCGACGAGCAGTACTTC. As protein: CASRDRGDEQYF. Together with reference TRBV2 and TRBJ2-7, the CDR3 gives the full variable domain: EPEVTQTPSHQVTQMGQEVILRCVPISNHLYFYWYRQILGQKVEFLVSFYNNEISEKSEIFDDQFSVERPDGSNFTLKIRSTKLEDSAMYFCASRDRGDEQYFGPGTRLTVT.

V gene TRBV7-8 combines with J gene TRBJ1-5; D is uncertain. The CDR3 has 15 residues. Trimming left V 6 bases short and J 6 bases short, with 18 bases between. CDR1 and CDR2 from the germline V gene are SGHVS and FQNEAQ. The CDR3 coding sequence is TGTGCCAGCAGTCCCGGACGGGGAGGAATTCAGCCCCAGCATTTT. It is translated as CASSPGRGGIQPQHF.

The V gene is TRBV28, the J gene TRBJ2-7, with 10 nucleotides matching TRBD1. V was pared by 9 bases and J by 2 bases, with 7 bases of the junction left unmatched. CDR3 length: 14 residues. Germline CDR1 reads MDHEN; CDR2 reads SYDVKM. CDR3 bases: TGTGCCAGTAAAAGACAGGGGGCAACCTACGAGCAGTACTTC. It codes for CASKRQGATYEQYF.

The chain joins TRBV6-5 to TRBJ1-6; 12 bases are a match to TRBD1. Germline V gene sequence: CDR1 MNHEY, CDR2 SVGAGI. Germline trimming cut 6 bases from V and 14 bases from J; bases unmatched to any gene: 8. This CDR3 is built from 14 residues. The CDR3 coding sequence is TGTGCCAGCAGCTGGGACAGGGGGCGCGTCACCCTCCACTTT. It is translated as CASSWDRGRVTLHF.

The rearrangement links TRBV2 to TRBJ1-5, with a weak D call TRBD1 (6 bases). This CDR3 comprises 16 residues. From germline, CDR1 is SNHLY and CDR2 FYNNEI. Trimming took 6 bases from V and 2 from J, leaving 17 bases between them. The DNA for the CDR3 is TGTGCCAGCAGAACAGGGTTCGTAGGGGGCAATCAGCCCCAGCATTTT. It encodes CASRTGFVGGNQPQHF.

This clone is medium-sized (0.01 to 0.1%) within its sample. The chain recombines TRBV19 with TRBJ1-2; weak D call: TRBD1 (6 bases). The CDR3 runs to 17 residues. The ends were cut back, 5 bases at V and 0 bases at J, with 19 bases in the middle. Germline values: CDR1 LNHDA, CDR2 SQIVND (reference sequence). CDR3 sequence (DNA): TGTGCCAGTAGTCGGGGGGCAGGTCCCGATACTAACTATGGCTACACCTTC. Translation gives CASSRGAGPDTNYGYTF.

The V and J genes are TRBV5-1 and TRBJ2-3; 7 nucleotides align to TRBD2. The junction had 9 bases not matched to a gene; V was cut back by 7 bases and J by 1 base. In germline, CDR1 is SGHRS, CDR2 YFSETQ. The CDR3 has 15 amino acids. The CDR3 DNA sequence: TGCGCCAGCGATTCGGCTAGCGGAGGCACAGATACGCAGTATTTT. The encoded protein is CASDSASGGTDTQYF.

CDR3 residues: CASSRTGRQETQYF. For the CDR3, the DNA is TGTGCCAGCAGCCGGACAGGGAGGCAAGAGACCCAGTACTTC. The chain combines TRBV7-2 with TRBJ2-5, with 8 bases fitting TRBD1. In germline, CDR1 is SGHTA, CDR2 FQGNSA. The CDR3 is 14 amino acids. Unmatched junction bases numbered 4, after V lost 5 bases and J lost 2 bases.

The CDR3 sequence is CASSESGTSGTGELFF. In nucleotides, the CDR3 is TGTGCCAGCAGCGAATCCGGGACTAGTGGGACCGGGGAGCTGTTTTTT. The chain employs TRBV3-1 (or the pseudogene TRBV3-2) and TRBJ2-2; 8 bases fit TRBD2. The V segment lost 5 bases and the J segment 5 bases; nucleotides outside the gene matches: 10. The CDR3 runs 16 residues. Germline CDR1 reads LGHDT; CDR2 reads YNNKEL (reference sequence).

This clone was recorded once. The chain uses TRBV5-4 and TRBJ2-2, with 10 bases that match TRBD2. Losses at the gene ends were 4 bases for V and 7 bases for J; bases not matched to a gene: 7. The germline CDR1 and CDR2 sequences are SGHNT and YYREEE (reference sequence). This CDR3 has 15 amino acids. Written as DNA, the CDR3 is TGTGCCAGCAGCCGGAGCGGGGGGGCTGTCGGGGAGCTGTTTTTT. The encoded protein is CASSRSGGAVGELFF.